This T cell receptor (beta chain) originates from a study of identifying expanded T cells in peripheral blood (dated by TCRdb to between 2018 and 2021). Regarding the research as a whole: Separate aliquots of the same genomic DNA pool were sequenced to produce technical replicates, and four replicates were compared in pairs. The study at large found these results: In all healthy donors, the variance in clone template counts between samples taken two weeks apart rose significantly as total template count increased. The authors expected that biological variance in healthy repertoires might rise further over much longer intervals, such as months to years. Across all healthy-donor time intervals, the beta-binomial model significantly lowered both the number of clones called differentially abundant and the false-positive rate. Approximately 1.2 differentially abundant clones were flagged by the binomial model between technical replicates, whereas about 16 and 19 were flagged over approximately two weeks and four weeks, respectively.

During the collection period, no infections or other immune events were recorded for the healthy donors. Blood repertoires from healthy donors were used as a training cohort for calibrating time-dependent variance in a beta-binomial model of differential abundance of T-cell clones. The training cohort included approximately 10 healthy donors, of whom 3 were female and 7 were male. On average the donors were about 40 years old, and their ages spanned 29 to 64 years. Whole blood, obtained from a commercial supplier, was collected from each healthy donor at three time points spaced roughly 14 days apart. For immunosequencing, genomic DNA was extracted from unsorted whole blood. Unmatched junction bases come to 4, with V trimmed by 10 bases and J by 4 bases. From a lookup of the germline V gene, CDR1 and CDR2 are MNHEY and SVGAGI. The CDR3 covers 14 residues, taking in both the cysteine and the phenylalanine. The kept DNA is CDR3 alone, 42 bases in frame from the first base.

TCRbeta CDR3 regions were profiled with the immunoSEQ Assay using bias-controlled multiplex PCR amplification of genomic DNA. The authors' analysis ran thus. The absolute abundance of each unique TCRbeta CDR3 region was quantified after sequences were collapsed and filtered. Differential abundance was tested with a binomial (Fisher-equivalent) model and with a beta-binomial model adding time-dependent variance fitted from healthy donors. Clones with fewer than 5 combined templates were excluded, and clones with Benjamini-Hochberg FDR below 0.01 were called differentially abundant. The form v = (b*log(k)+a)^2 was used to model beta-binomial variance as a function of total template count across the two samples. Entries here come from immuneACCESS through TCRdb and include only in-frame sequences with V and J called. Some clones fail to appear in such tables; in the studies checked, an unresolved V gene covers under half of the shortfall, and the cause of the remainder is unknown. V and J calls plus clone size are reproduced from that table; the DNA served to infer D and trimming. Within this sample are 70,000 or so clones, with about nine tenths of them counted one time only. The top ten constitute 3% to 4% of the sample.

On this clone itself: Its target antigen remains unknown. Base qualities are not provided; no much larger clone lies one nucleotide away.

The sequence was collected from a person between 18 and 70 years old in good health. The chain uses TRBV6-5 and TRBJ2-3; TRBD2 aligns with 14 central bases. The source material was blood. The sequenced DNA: TGTGCCACCGGGACTAGCGGGGGATCAGATACGCAGTATTTT. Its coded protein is CATGTSGGSDTQYF.